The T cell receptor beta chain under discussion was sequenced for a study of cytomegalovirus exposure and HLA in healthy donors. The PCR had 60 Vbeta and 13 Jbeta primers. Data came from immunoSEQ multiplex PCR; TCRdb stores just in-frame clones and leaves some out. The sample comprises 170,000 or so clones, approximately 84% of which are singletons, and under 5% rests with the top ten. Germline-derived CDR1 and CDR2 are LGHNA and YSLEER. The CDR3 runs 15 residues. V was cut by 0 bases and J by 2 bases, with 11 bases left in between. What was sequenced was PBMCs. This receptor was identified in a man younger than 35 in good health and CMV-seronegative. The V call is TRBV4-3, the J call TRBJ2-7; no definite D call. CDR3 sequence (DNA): TGCGCCAGCAGCCAAGAAAAGACCCTAGCCTACGAGCAGTACTTC. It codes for CASSQEKTLAYEQYF.